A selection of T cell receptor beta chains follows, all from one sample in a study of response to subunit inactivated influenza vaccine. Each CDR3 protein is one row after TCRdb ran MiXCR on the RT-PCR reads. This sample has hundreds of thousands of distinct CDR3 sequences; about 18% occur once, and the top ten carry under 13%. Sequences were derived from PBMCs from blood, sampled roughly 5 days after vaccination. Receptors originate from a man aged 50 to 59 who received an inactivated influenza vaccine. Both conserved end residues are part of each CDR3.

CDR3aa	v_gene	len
CASSQDLTSGGSVF	TRBV4-1	14
CASSEGLDSTDTQYF	TRBV5-1	15
CASRTGLGTEAFF	TRBV6-1	13
CASSPGTGTNQPQHF	TRBV7-2	15
CASSDRDRGRLVSYEQYF	TRBV2	18
CASSQGVVNEQFF	TRBV4-3	13
CASKKGNQPQHF	TRBV27	12
CASSQEEGSSYNEQFF	TRBV4-3	16
CASRGTGEHEQYF	TRBV10-2	13
CASSQGLWVRQPQHF	TRBV3-1	15
CSVPDRGRNSPLHF	TRBV20-1	14
CASSRGQGNEQFF	TRBV12-3/TRBV12-4	13
CASSEMGLAGDSSYNEQFF	TRBV25-1	19
CSARAGGAVNTEAFF	TRBV20-1	15
CASSGGTSGRHANTGELFF	TRBV2	19
CASSPDRVNTGELFF	TRBV12-3/TRBV12-4	15
CSATPRGVTYNEQFF	TRBV29-1	15
CASSFDFLLSSYNEQFF	TRBV28	17
CASTLGTAEAFF	TRBV6-2/TRBV6-3	12
CATQALAGGIYEQYF	TRBV27	15
CASNTQGRSTDTQYF	TRBV11-1	15
CASSGNYNEQFF	TRBV12-3/TRBV12-4	12
CASSPRLAGDPYNEQFF	TRBV4-3	17
CATSREQSGIRNQPQHF	TRBV15	17
CSARGLAGTSYQETQYF	TRBV20-1	17
CASSSGGLSETQYF	TRBV12-3/TRBV12-4	14
CASSQDSVGATSRDYYGYTF	TRBV4-1	20
CASSLATFRSGNTIYF	TRBV12-3/TRBV12-4	16
CASSWLGQNTGELFF	TRBV5-1	15
CSAGLGSSYNEQFF	TRBV20-1	14
CASSPVVANTGELFF	TRBV5-1	15
CASSPAGGRGNEQFF	TRBV9	15
CASSPTGGPSTDTQYF	TRBV12-3/TRBV12-4	16
CASSYQARETQYF	TRBV6-5	13
CSVEGSDSDTQYF	TRBV29-1	13
CASSLSPRQQYF	TRBV28	12
CASSPRLAGVDEQYF	TRBV18	15
CASWTSSGSTDTQYF	TRBV5-1	15
CSARQGENYQPQHF	TRBV20-1	14
CASSLEGAGPETQYF	TRBV5-1	15
CARSQLAPPGNEQFF	TRBV3-1	15
CASSFQTAGVREQFF	TRBV7-2	15
CASSLESAHEQYF	TRBV7-9	13
CASSYIPQGPFLSGANVLTF	TRBV6-2/TRBV6-3	20
CASSYRSAYEQYF	TRBV6-5	13
CASSSIAAYEQYF	TRBV13	13
CAISESRVSGAEQYF	TRBV10-3	15
CASSQAGNYEQYF	TRBV4-1	13
CATSDFPQVEKEQYF	TRBV24-1	15
CATSEAGQGPRETQYF	TRBV24-1	16